What follows are 18 T cell receptor beta chains derived from one specimen sequenced in a study of cytomegalovirus exposure and HLA in healthy donors. The assay was immunoSEQ multiplex PCR, and TCRdb's table has in-frame clones only and misses some. The sample contains about 110,000 clones, approximately 96% of which appear only once. Material for sequencing was PBMCs. The receptors here all came from a woman under 30 in good health and CMV-seronegative.

The rearrangement links TRBV7-2 to TRBJ2-7; 9 bases are shared with TRBD2. Germline assignment: CDR1 SGHTA and CDR2 FQGNSA. V was pared by 2 bases and J by 7 bases, with 9 bases of the junction left unmatched. The CDR3 totals 15 residues. The CDR3 protein is CASSLNGGGVREQYF. DNA of the CDR3: TGTGCCAGCAGCTTAAACGGCGGGGGGGTCCGGGAGCAGTACTTC.

The chain couples TRBV9 to TRBJ2-3; 9 nucleotides line up with TRBD2. Germline CDR1 reads SGDLS; CDR2 reads YYNGEE. The CDR3 consists of 19 residues. V gave up 0 bases and J gave up 3 bases; unmatched junction bases: 14. CDR3: CASSVVSGGGAGRTDTQYF. CDR3 in DNA: TGTGCCAGCAGCGTAGTGTCCGGCGGGGGGGCCGGACGGACAGATACGCAGTATTTT.

The chain uses TRBV13 and TRBJ2-7; 10 bases map to TRBD1. V trimming: 5 bases; J trimming: 4 bases; junction bases outside the gene matches: 5. Germline V gives CDR1 PRHDT, CDR2 FYEKMQ (reference sequence). The CDR3 covers 14 residues. This CDR3 reads CASSKPGQGYEQYF. The CDR3 region has the DNA TGTGCCAGCAGCAAACCGGGACAGGGGTACGAGCAGTACTTC.

This clone was found once. The chain uses TRBV27 and TRBJ2-7, with a tentative D call TRBD2 (7 bases). The CDR3 totals 16 residues. The V gene's germline CDR1 is MNHEY and CDR2 SMNVEV (reference sequence). The V end lost 0 bases, the J end lost 2 bases, and 14 bases lay between the germline ends. The CDR3 bases are TGTGCCAGCAGTTTATCAGAAGGGGGGGTTCCCTACGAGCAGTACTTC. This sequence encodes CASSLSEGGVPYEQYF.

This chain uses TRBV6-5 with TRBJ2-7; 7 nucleotides agree with TRBD1. Unmatched junction bases numbered 11, after V lost 2 bases and J lost 4 bases. This CDR3 has 16 amino acids. Germline CDR1 is MNHEY and CDR2 is SVGAGI. The CDR3 DNA sequence: TGTGCCAGCAGTTACCAACCTCCGACAGGGTCTTACGAGCAGTACTTC. It specifies CASSYQPPTGSYEQYF.

This chain links TRBV5-1 with TRBJ2-3; the match to TRBD1 covers 7 bases. This CDR3 region has 17 residues. The V gene's germline CDR1 is SGHRS and CDR2 YFSETQ. V trimming: 3 bases; J trimming: 0 bases; junction bases outside the gene matches: 10. Here the CDR3 reads CASSWPRDSLSTDTQYF. The CDR3 DNA follows: TGCGCCAGCAGCTGGCCCCGGGACAGCCTAAGCACAGATACGCAGTATTTT.

The chain uses TRBV5-1 and TRBJ2-7, with D perhaps TRBD1 (5 bases). CDR3 length equals 13 residues. V was pared by 5 bases and J by 0 bases, with 9 bases between. CDR1 and CDR2 from the germline V gene are SGHRS and YFSETQ. CDR3 bases: TGCGCCAGCAGTGGGCAGGGCTCCTACGAGCAGTACTTC. Encoded protein: CASSGQGSYEQYF.

The V and J genes are TRBV6-1 and TRBJ2-2; D remains unclear. CDR3 length equals 14 residues. Germline loops: CDR1 MNHNS, CDR2 SASEGT. With 5 bases removed from V and 1 base from J, the gap between germline ends came to 8 bases. The CDR3 DNA reads TGTGCCAGCAGTAACCTCAGGAACACCGGGGAGCTGTTTTTT. The encoded protein is CASSNLRNTGELFF.

The V and J genes are TRBV9 and TRBJ2-3; TRBD2 matches 12 bases. V was clipped by 3 bases and J by 3 bases; unmatched bases: 11. The CDR3 extends over 18 amino acids. Looked up from germline, CDR1 is SGDLS and CDR2 is YYNGEE. CDR3 DNA sequence: TGTGCCAGCAGCGCAATGCCGACTAGCGGGGGACGTACAGATACGCAGTATTTT. Translation: CASSAMPTSGGRTDTQYF.

Of note for this clone: No DNA is shown, since the ends of the CDR3 on it are uncertain; the CDR3 is the one TCRdb lists. The chain employs TRBV12-1 and TRBJ1-1. TRBV12-1 represents a pseudogene. Termini included, the CDR3 measures 14 amino acids. This chain's CDR3 is CASYHCPTDTEAFF.

The J gene is TRBJ2-7, the V gene TRBV2, with TRBD1 matching over 11 bases. V lost 10 bases to trimming and J lost 5 bases; unmatched junction nucleotides: 4. The CDR3 is 12 amino acids. The germline gives CDR1 SNHLY, CDR2 FYNNEI. The CDR3 here is CAKRTGGNEQYF. The CDR3 region has the DNA TGTGCCAAACGGACAGGGGGCAACGAGCAGTACTTC.

V is TRBV14 and J is TRBJ1-4; 9 bases align to TRBD1. CDR1 and CDR2 (germline): SGHDN, FVKESK. The J segment lost 4 bases and the V segment lost 2 bases, leaving 14 bases of the junction unmatched. There are 19 residues in the CDR3. The CDR3 DNA reads TGTGCCAGCAGCCAATCCGGGACAGGGCGTGGCGCGCTTAATGAAAAACTGTTTTTT. Translated, it gives CASSQSGTGRGALNEKLFF.

This clone was observed once. This chain links TRBV27 with TRBJ2-3, with D perhaps TRBD2 (5 bases). The CDR3 has 15 residues. CDR1 MNHEY and CDR2 SMNVEV come from the germline V gene (reference sequence). The V end was cut by 3 bases, the J end by 2 bases, with 12 bases between. The CDR3 here is CASSFEGGSTDTQYF. Written as DNA, the CDR3 is TGTGCCAGCAGTTTTGAGGGCGGCTCCACAGATACGCAGTATTTT.

The V gene is TRBV5-6, the J gene TRBJ2-5, with 7 positions matching TRBD1. CDR1 SGHDT and CDR2 YYEEEE come from the germline V gene. This CDR3 is 16 amino acids long. J lost 5 bases, V lost 4 bases, and 14 bases had no gene match. CDR3 nucleotide sequence: TGTGCCAGCAGCCAAGGGACAGCCTTTGGGGACGAGACCCAGTACTTC. It encodes CASSQGTAFGDETQYF.

This chain uses TRBV5-1 with TRBJ1-4; D not resolved. The CDR3 runs 16 residues. Trimming took 0 bases from V and 7 from J, leaving 16 bases between them. Germline CDR1 is SGHRS and CDR2 is YFSETQ. CDR3 DNA sequence: TGCGCCAGCAGCTTGGTAGGAACGGCGAGAGGTGAAAAACTGTTTTTT. It yields the protein CASSLVGTARGEKLFF.

The chain has TRBV7-2 and TRBJ2-7, with 8 bases identical to TRBD2. The trim removed 3 bases at V and 3 bases at J, leaving 10 bases unmatched. Germline CDR1 reads SGHTA; CDR2 reads FQGNSA. The CDR3 extends over 16 amino acids. The CDR3 DNA follows: TGTGCCAGCAGCTTCGCGGGGGGTTTGCGTATCTACGAGCAGTACTTC. Translation gives CASSFAGGLRIYEQYF.

J is TRBJ2-6 and V is TRBV28, with D uncertain. Germline CDR1 is MDHEN and CDR2 is SYDVKM. The CDR3 has 15 amino acids. Trimming pared 6 bases from V and 0 bases from J, leaving 9 bases between. CDR3 loop: CASSIQPSGANVLTF. The CDR3 DNA sequence: TGTGCCAGCAGCATACAGCCCTCTGGGGCCAACGTCCTGACTTTC.

This sequence joins TRBV5-1 and TRBJ2-3; tentative D call: TRBD1 (6 bases). Trimming pared 2 bases from V and 1 base from J, leaving 11 bases between. The CDR3 runs to 15 residues. Germline V CDR1 and CDR2: SGHRS, YFSETQ. CDR3 protein: CASSFGPGGTDTQYF. DNA for the CDR3: TGCGCCAGCAGCTTTGGTCCAGGGGGCACAGATACGCAGTATTTT.